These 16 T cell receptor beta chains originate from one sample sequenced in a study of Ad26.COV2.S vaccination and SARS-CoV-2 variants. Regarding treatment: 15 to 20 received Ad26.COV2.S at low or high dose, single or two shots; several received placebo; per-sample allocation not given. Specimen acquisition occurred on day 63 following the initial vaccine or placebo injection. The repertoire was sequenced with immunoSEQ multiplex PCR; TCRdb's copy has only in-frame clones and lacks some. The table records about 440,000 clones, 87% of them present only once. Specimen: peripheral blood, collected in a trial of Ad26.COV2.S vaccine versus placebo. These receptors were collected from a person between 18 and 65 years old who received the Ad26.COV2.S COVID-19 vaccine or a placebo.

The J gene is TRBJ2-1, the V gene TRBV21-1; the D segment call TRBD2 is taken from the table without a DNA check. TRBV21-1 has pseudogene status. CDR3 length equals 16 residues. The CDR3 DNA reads TGTGCCAGCAGCAAGGCCGGGACTAGCAGATACAATGAGCAGTTCTTC. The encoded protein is CASSKAGTSRYNEQFF.

The CDR3 DNA is TGTGCCAGCGGATCGGACAGGATCAACTATGGCTACACCTTC. Protein sequence: CASGSDRINYGYTF. The V and J genes are TRBV5-4 and TRBJ1-2, with 7 bases aligning to TRBD1. The CDR3 loop spans 14 amino acids. Germline CDR1 and CDR2: SGHNT and YYREEE (reference sequence). With 7 bases clipped from V and 2 bases from J, the junction kept 8 bases outside the gene matches.

The CDR3 sequence: CASSQGNVAVYGYTF. The DNA of the CDR3 is TGTGCCAGCAGCCAAGGGAATGTAGCCGTCTATGGCTACACCTTC. This chain uses TRBV4-2 with TRBJ1-2; D ambiguous. This CDR3 comprises 15 residues. Looked up from germline, CDR1 is LGHNA and CDR2 is YNFKEQ. Deletions cut 1 base from V and 4 bases from J, with 13 bases between.

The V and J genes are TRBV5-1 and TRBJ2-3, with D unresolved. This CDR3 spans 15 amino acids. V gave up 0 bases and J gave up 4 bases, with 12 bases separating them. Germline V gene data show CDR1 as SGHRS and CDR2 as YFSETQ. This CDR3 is CASSLDALSADTQYF. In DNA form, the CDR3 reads TGCGCCAGCAGCTTGGATGCATTGTCGGCAGATACGCAGTATTTT. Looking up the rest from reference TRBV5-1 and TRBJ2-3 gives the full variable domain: KAGVTQTPRYLIKTRGQQVTLSCSPISGHRSVSWYQQTPGQGLQFLFEYFSETQRNKGNFPGRFSGRQFSNSRSEMNVSTLELGDSALYLCASSLDALSADTQYFGPGTRLTVL.

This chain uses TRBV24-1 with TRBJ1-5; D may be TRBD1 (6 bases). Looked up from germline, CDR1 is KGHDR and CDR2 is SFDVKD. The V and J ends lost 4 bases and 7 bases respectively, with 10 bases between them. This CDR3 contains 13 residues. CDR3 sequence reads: CATSDGGLQPQHF. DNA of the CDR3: TGTGCCACCAGTGACGGGGGCTTGCAGCCCCAGCATTTT.

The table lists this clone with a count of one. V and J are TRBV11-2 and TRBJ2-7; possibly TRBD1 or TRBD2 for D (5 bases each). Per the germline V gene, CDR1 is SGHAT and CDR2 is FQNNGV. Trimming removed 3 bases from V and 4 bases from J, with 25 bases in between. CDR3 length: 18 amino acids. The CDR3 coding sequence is TGTGCCAGCAGCTTGTGGCAGGGAGCGTCTGCGGTCCCGTACGAGCAGTACTTC. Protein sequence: CASSLWQGASAVPYEQYF.

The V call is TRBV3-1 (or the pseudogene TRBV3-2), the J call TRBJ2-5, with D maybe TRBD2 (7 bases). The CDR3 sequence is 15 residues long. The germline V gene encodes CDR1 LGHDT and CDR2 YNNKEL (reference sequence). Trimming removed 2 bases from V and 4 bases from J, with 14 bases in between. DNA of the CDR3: TGTGCCAGCAGCCAAAGGGGGGGTCGGGGAGAGACCCAGTACTTC. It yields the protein CASSQRGGRGETQYF.

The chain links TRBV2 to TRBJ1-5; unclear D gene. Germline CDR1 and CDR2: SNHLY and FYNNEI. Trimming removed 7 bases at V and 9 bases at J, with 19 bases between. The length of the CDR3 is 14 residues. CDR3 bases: TGTGCCAGCAACCCCCTGACCGGCGGGAGGCCCCAGCATTTT. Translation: CASNPLTGGRPQHF.

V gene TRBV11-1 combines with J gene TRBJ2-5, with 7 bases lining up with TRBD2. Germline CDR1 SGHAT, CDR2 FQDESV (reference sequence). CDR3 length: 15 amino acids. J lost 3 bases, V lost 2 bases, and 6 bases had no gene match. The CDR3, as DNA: TGTGCCAGCAGCTTACTGGGGCTAGCGGAAGAGACCCAGTACTTC. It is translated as CASSLLGLAEETQYF.

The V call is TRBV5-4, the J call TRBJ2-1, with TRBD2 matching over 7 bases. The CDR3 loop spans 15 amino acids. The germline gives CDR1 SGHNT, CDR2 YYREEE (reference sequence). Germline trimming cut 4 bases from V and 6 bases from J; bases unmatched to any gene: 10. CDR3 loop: CASSPTGAGANEQFF. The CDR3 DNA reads TGTGCCAGCAGCCCCACTGGGGCGGGAGCCAATGAGCAGTTCTTC. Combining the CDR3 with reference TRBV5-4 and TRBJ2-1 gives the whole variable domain ETGVTQSPTHLIKTRGQQVTLRCSSQSGHNTVSWYQQALGQGPQFIFQYYREEENGRGNFPPRFSGLQFPNYSSELNVNALELDDSALYLCASSPTGAGANEQFFGPGTRLTVL.

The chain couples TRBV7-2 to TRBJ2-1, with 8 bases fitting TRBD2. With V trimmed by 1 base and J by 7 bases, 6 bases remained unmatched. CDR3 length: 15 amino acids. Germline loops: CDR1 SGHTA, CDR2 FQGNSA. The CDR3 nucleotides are TGTGCCAGCAGCTTAGAACTAGCGGCCGGAAATGAGCAGTTCTTC. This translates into CASSLELAAGNEQFF.

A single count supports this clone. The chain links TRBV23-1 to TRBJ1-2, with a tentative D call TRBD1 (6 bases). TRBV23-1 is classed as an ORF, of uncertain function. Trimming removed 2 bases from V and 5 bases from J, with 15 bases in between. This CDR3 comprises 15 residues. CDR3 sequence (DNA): TGCGCCAGCAGTCAAGCATCTCAGGGGCTATATGGCTACACCTTC. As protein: CASSQASQGLYGYTF.

CDR3 coding DNA: TGTGCCAGCAGCCATTCCGGGAGCTCCTATAATTCACCCCTCCACTTT. This sequence encodes CASSHSGSSYNSPLHF. The chain is built from TRBV3-1 (or the pseudogene TRBV3-2) and TRBJ1-6; unclear D gene. V lost 3 bases and J 0 bases, leaving 9 bases between the germline ends. The CDR3 is made up of 16 amino acids. Per germline, CDR1 LGHDT and CDR2 YNNKEL (reference sequence).

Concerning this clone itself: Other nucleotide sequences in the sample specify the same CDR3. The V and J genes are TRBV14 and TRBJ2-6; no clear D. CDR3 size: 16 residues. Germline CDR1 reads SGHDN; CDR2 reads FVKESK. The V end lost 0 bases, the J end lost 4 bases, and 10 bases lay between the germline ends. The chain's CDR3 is CASSQDPGAGANVLTF. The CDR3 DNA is TGTGCCAGCAGCCAAGATCCCGGAGCCGGGGCCAACGTCCTGACTTTC.

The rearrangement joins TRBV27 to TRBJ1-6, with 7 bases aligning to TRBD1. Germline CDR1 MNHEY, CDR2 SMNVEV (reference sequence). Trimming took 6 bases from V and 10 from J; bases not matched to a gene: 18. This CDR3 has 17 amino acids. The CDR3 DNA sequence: TGTGCCAGCAGCTCGGGACAGTCAATCACCGAAATGTCACCCCTCCACTTT. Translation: CASSSGQSITEMSPLHF.

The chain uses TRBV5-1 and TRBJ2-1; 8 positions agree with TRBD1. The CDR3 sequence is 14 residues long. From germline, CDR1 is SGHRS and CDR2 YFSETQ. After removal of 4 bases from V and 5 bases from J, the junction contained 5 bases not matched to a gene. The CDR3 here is CASSPGQGNNEQFF. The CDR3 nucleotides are TGCGCCAGCAGCCCCGGACAGGGAAACAATGAGCAGTTCTTC.